Listed below are T cell receptor beta chains from one sample, sequenced in a study of spatial heterogeneity in lung cancer. TCRdb reprocessed the 5' RACE reads with MiXCR, giving one entry per CDR3 protein. The sample comprises roughly 10,000 distinct CDR3 sequences, 10% to 15% of which are singletons, and 10% rests with the top ten. This specimen consisted of lung tumor tissue, obtained at surgery. Receptors originate from a male donor with early-stage non-small cell lung cancer. Both conserved end residues are part of each CDR3. A D gene is named only where the DNA matches it firmly. Part of the rows lack a size; the others show once, few, many or a class for expanded clones.

D,J,V,size,CDR3,DNA
.,TRBJ1-3,TRBV5-1,medium-sized,CASSSSTTPGNTIYF,TGCGCCAGCAGCTCTTCGACAACACCAGGGAACACCATATATTTT
.,TRBJ2-4,TRBV7-2,many,CASSPVSVPRGKNIQYF,TGTGCCAGCAGCCCGGTTTCGGTCCCGAGGGGCAAAAACATTCAGTACTTC
TRBD2,TRBJ2-7,TRBV12-3/TRBV12-4,medium-sized,CASSAGTSRYEQYF,TGTGCCAGCAGTGCCGGGACTAGCAGGTACGAGCAGTACTTC
TRBD1,TRBJ2-3,TRBV4-2,medium-sized,CASSRPETGGTDTQYF,TGTGCCAGCAGCCGTCCGGAGACAGGGGGCACAGATACGCAGTATTTT
TRBD1,TRBJ1-6,TRBV12-3/TRBV12-4,many,CASSLGQGGSPLHF,TGTGCCAGCAGTTTGGGACAGGGAGGTTCACCCCTCCACTTT
.,TRBJ1-1,TRBV25-1,many,CASSLGEIGRKNTEAFF,TGTGCCAGCAGTCTGGGGGAAATAGGGAGGAAGAACACTGAAGCTTTCTTT
TRBD2,TRBJ2-1,TRBV5-1,many,CASSDGTSGSQRGQFF,TGCGCCAGCAGCGACGGGACTAGCGGGAGCCAGCGCGGTCAGTTCTTC
.,TRBJ1-1,TRBV27,many,CASTPLGTDEAFF,TGTGCCAGCACCCCCCTCGGAACAGATGAAGCTTTCTTT
.,TRBJ2-5,TRBV12-3/TRBV12-4,.,CASSPFGLPDSETQYF,TGTGCCAGCAGTCCATTTGGACTACCGGATTCCGAGACCCAGTACTTC
.,TRBJ2-5,TRBV27,many,CASSPRWGETQYF,TGTGCCAGCAGTCCCCGGTGGGGAGAGACCCAGTACTTC
.,TRBJ1-2,TRBV6-2/TRBV6-3,many,CASTESGVFHGYTF,TGTGCCAGCACCGAAAGCGGGGTTTTTCATGGCTACACCTTC
TRBD1,TRBJ2-5,TRBV4-3,few,CASSHEPGQGARETQYF,TGCGCCAGCAGCCATGAACCGGGACAGGGGGCGAGAGAGACCCAGTACTTC
TRBD1,TRBJ2-6,TRBV6-5,many,CASRIGGPSGANVLTF,TGTGCCAGCAGAATAGGGGGCCCCTCTGGGGCCAACGTCCTGACTTTC
.,TRBJ2-7,TRBV6-1,medium-sized,CASRPYSGATYEQYF,TGTGCCAGCAGACCTTATAGCGGAGCTACGTACGAGCAGTACTTC
.,TRBJ1-1,TRBV7-2,many,CASSPGRVGTEAFF,TGTGCCAGCAGCCCTGGCCGGGTGGGCACTGAAGCTTTCTTT
.,TRBJ1-5,TRBV7-2,many,CASSSGSWYSNQPQHF,TGTGCCAGCAGCTCGGGTAGTTGGTACAGCAATCAGCCCCAGCATTTT
.,TRBJ1-1,TRBV29-1,many,CSIMAGIAEAFF,TGCAGTATAATGGCCGGTATCGCTGAAGCTTTCTTT
TRBD2,TRBJ2-3,TRBV6-2/TRBV6-3,many,CASSYRQGLAASTDTQYF,TGTGCCAGCAGTTATCGCCAAGGACTAGCGGCTAGCACAGATACGCAGTATTTT
.,TRBJ2-1,TRBV7-3,many,CASSSPRGAYNEQFF,TGTGCCAGCAGCTCACCTCGTGGGGCCTACAATGAGCAGTTCTTC
.,TRBJ2-2,TRBV20-1,.,CSARDLAGSGELFF,TGCAGTGCTAGAGATCTGGCCGGGAGCGGGGAGCTGTTTTTT
TRBD2,TRBJ2-1,TRBV2,many,CASSEGGSSYNEQFF,TGTGCCAGCAGTGAAGGCGGGAGCTCCTACAATGAGCAGTTCTTC
TRBD1,TRBJ2-7,TRBV29-1,.,CSVKGQGAFEQYF,TGCAGCGTCAAGGGACAGGGGGCCTTTGAGCAGTACTTC
.,TRBJ2-5,TRBV18,many,CASSPSPETQYF,TGTGCCAGCTCACCGTCCCCAGAGACCCAGTACTTC
.,TRBJ2-2,TRBV5-4,once,CASSLGQDTGELFF,TGTGCCAGCAGCCTGGGACAAGACACCGGGGAGCTGTTTTTT
TRBD2,TRBJ2-5,TRBV7-2,.,CASSPSGTMRGETQYF,TGTGCCAGCAGCCCCTCCGGGACTATGAGGGGAGAGACCCAGTACTTC
.,TRBJ2-3,TRBV30,medium-sized,CAWERADTQYF,TGTGCCTGGGAGAGGGCTGATACGCAGTATTTT
TRBD1,TRBJ2-7,TRBV29-1,many,CSARDREPPYEQYF,TGCAGCGCCAGAGACAGGGAACCACCCTACGAGCAGTACTTC
TRBD2,TRBJ2-3,TRBV20-1,many,CSARGLAGVQDTQYF,TGCAGTGCTAGGGGACTAGCGGGAGTACAAGATACGCAGTATTTT
.,TRBJ1-1,TRBV7-9,many,CASSLGFGGLESSEAFF,TGTGCCAGCAGCTTAGGTTTCGGGGGGTTAGAAAGCTCTGAAGCTTTCTTT
.,TRBJ1-5,TRBV7-3,many,CASSWAGCLEPQHF,TGTGCCAGCAGTTGGGCCGGGTGTTTGGAGCCCCAGCATTTT
.,TRBJ2-3,TRBV28,many,CASSFLGDTQYF,TGTGCCAGCAGTTTTTTGGGAGATACGCAGTATTTT
.,TRBJ2-4,TRBV23-1,.,CASNFRVSAKNIQYF,TGCGCCAGCAACTTCAGGGTATCAGCCAAAAACATTCAGTACTTC
.,TRBJ1-2,TRBV5-1,once,CASSLLSGDYGYTF,TGCGCCAGCAGCTTGCTATCGGGAGACTATGGCTACACCTTC
.,TRBJ1-2,TRBV6-2/TRBV6-3,medium-sized,CASSYSKTANYGYTF,TGTGCCAGCAGTTACTCGAAGACAGCTAACTATGGCTACACCTTC
TRBD2,TRBJ2-3,TRBV27,many,CASSLSREADTQYF,TGTGCCAGCAGTTTATCGCGGGAGGCAGATACGCAGTATTTT
TRBD2,TRBJ2-7,TRBV5-4,many,CASSRGLADYEQYF,TGTGCCAGCAGCCGCGGACTAGCTGACTACGAGCAGTACTTC
.,TRBJ2-7,TRBV7-2,many,CASSLGEAYEQYF,TGTGCCAGCAGCTTAGGAGAAGCCTACGAGCAGTACTTC
.,TRBJ2-7,TRBV7-2,many,CASSSYPHEQYF,TGTGCCAGCAGTTCCTACCCCCACGAGCAGTACTTC
.,TRBJ1-1,TRBV20-1,few,CRGAGANTEAFF,TGCCGTGGTGCAGGGGCCAACACTGAAGCTTTCTTT
.,TRBJ2-5,TRBV29-1,.,CSVDGAITQYF,TGCAGCGTTGACGGCGCGATAACTCAGTACTTC
.,TRBJ2-1,TRBV20-1,many,CSARTVLVGPTNEQFF,TGCAGTGCTAGGACCGTCCTAGTAGGACCCACAAATGAGCAGTTCTTC
TRBD1,TRBJ2-5,TRBV7-6,few,CASSPLPGGESYQETQYF,TGTGCCAGCAGCCCCCTACCAGGGGGCGAGAGTTACCAAGAGACCCAGTACTTC
.,TRBJ1-2,TRBV27,medium-sized,CASSRGRHARGYTF,TGTGCCAGCAGTCGGGGAAGACACGCTCGTGGCTACACCTTC
TRBD1,TRBJ2-5,TRBV7-9,many,CASSSHGQGATETQYF,TGTGCCAGCAGTTCTCACGGACAGGGGGCGACGGAGACCCAGTACTTC
TRBD2,TRBJ2-3,TRBV2,many,CASRGLATSTDTQYF,TGTGCCAGCAGAGGACTAGCCACGTCGACAGATACGCAGTATTTT
TRBD1,TRBJ2-1,TRBV9,many,CASSPGTGGFEQFF,TGTGCCAGCAGCCCAGGGACAGGGGGCTTTGAGCAGTTCTTC
.,TRBJ2-3,TRBV19,many,CASSKGLYGDTQYF,TGTGCCAGTAGTAAGGGATTGTATGGAGATACGCAGTATTTT
.,TRBJ1-3,TRBV30,many,CAWSVDSYSGNTIYF,TGTGCCTGGAGTGTCGACAGCTACTCTGGAAACACCATATATTTT
.,TRBJ1-2,TRBV5-5,medium-sized,CASSFGGTNYGYTF,TGTGCCAGCAGCTTTGGGGGTACCAACTATGGCTACACCTTC
.,TRBJ2-6,TRBV9,medium-sized,CASSVRDSTYVLTF,TGTGCCAGCAGCGTGCGGGACAGTACGTACGTCCTGACTTTC
TRBD1,TRBJ2-1,TRBV15,many,CATSSGGSYNEQFF,TGTGCCACCAGCTCAGGGGGATCCTACAATGAGCAGTTCTTC
.,TRBJ2-3,TRBV6-2/TRBV6-3,many,CASSSGDTTQYF,TGTGCCAGCAGTTCCGGGGATACAACCCAGTATTTT
.,TRBJ2-7,TRBV5-6,.,CASSLGRGLSEQYF,TGTGCCAGCAGCTTGGGCAGGGGATTAAGCGAGCAGTACTTC
.,TRBJ1-4,TRBV19,many,CASRAGLQNEKLFF,TGTGCCAGTAGAGCGGGACTTCAAAATGAAAAACTGTTTTTT
TRBD2,TRBJ2-4,TRBV20-1,.,CSAHPGLAGSLAKNIQYF,TGCAGTGCTCATCCGGGACTAGCGGGATCACTAGCCAAAAACATTCAGTACTTC
.,TRBJ2-1,TRBV11-1,medium-sized,CASSYEKPEQFF,TGTGCCAGCAGCTACGAAAAGCCGGAGCAGTTCTTC
.,TRBJ2-7,TRBV11-1,many,CASSLEYQHEQYF,TGTGCCAGCAGCTTAGAATACCAGCACGAGCAGTACTTC
.,TRBJ1-3,TRBV29-1,medium-sized,CSVEGRQNSGNTIYF,TGCAGCGTTGAGGGAAGGCAAAACTCTGGAAACACCATATATTTT
TRBD1,TRBJ1-1,TRBV5-5,medium-sized,CASSSFRDSEAFF,TGTGCCAGCAGCTCCTTCCGGGACAGTGAAGCTTTCTTT